These 31 T cell receptor delta chains came from one sample sequenced in a study of gamma-delta T cells after stem cell transplantation. TCRdb applied CATT to the RT-PCR reads for clone calling. The sample records roughly 1,300 delta-chain clones, around 2% being singletons. Sample: gamma-delta T cells. The receptors were sampled from a human donor. It is not recorded whose cells these are; they may come from a transplant donor.

About this clone itself: The protein that TCRdb holds for this DNA derives from a much larger clone and differs from the translated DNA at residue 6, which likely indicates a read error; the protein shown here is translated from the DNA. This sequence joins TRDV2 and TRDJ1; 13 nucleotides agree with TRDD3. The germline gives CDR1 GEAIGNYY, CDR2 EKD. V trimming: 3 bases; J trimming: 0 bases; junction bases outside the gene matches: 21. The CDR3 totals 22 residues. The CDR3 DNA sequence: TGTGCCTGTGACCAACCGTACTGGGGGATACGTAGTACGCCATCGTACACCGATAAACTCATCTTT. Its translation is CACDQPYWGIRSTPSYTDKLIF.

This clone was observed a few times. A read error likely explains this, since a far larger clone differs by one base. V gene TRDV2 combines with J gene TRDJ1; TRDD3 matches 8 bases. The CDR3 runs to 20 residues. The germline CDR1 and CDR2 sequences are GEAIGNYY and EKD. The CDR3, as DNA: TGTGCCTGTGGCACCCCCCGTTCCTGGGGGACCGAATTGTACACCGATAAACTCATCTTT. Encoded protein: CACGTPRSWGTELYTDKLIF.

The J gene is TRDJ3, the V gene TRDV2, with D maybe TRDD3 (6 bases). CDR3 length: 18 residues. Per germline, CDR1 GEAIGNYY and CDR2 EKD. V was trimmed by 0 bases and J by 0 bases, leaving 11 bases between them. The CDR3 region has the DNA TGTGCCTGTGACACCATTGGGGGCGTCTCCTGGGACACCCGACAGATGTTTTTC. Protein product: CACDTIGGVSWDTRQMFF.

This clone appeared a few times. The protein recorded in TCRdb matches a much larger clone and deviates from this DNA's translation at residue 6, suggesting a read error; the protein here is obtained by translating the DNA. This chain connects TRDV2 to TRDJ1; 9 bases are a match to TRDD3. The CDR3 runs to 18 residues. Germline-derived CDR1 and CDR2 are GEAIGNYY and EKD. With 5 bases clipped from V and 0 bases from J, the junction kept 15 bases outside the gene matches. CDR3 sequence reads: CACVPILGDHFYTDKLIF. CDR3 coding DNA: TGTGCCTGTGTCCCCATACTGGGGGACCACTTTTACACCGATAAACTCATCTTT.

This clone turned up a few times. TCRdb pairs this DNA with a much larger clone's protein that differs at residue 9, likely a read error; the protein shown was translated from the DNA. This chain uses TRDV2 with TRDJ1, with 8 positions matching TRDD3. The V and J ends lost 3 bases and 1 base, in that order; junction bases with no gene match: 9. Germline CDR1 and CDR2: GEAIGNYY and EKD. The CDR3 contains 16 residues. CDR3 sequence (DNA): TGTGCCTGTGACTTTCTACTGGGGGGTAGCACCGATAAACTCATCTTT. Translating it yields CACDFLLGGSTDKLIF.

V and J are TRDV1 and TRDJ1, with 9 positions matching TRDD3. The CDR3 sequence is 22 residues long. The V gene end was trimmed by 3 bases and the J gene end by 0 bases; junction bases not matched to a gene: 23. Germline CDR1 is TSWWSYY and CDR2 is QGS. In DNA, the CDR3 is TGTGCTCTTGGGGACCTCCATACGGGGTACTGGGGGACCGACCCGTACACCGATAAACTCATCTTT. Translated: CALGDLHTGYWGTDPYTDKLIF.

This clone qualifies as large (0.1 to 1%). Additional DNA sequences in this sample encode the identical CDR3. V gene TRDV1 combines with J gene TRDJ1; the match to TRDD3 covers 8 bases. Germline V gene data show CDR1 as TSWWSYY and CDR2 as QGS. V gave up 2 bases and J gave up 4 bases; unmatched junction bases: 30. CDR3 length: 23 residues. The CDR3, as DNA: TGTGCTCTTGGGGAATGGCGTCCTTGTGGGTGGGGGATCCCCGAGGGCGACATCGATAAACTCATCTTT. Its translation is CALGEWRPCGWGIPEGDIDKLIF.

Remarks on this clone: Only one base separates this from a far larger clonotype, so it likely reflects a read error. This same CDR3 is encoded by further DNA sequences in the sample. The chain joins TRDV1 to TRDJ3; D is ambiguous. Trimming shortened V by 3 bases and J by 0 bases, and 30 bases separated the two germline ends. The CDR3 has 24 residues. In germline, CDR1 is TSWWSYY, CDR2 QGS. The chain's CDR3 is CALGELGIGFGIHTSSWDTRQMFF. In nucleotides, the CDR3 is TGTGCTCTTGGGGAGCTAGGCATCGGATTCGGCATTCATACAAGCTCCTGGGACACCCGACAGATGTTTTTC.

Details on this clone: A read error is likely here: a far larger clone is one base away. In the same sample, other DNA sequences code for this CDR3. The chain couples TRDV2 to TRDJ1; the D gene is possibly TRDD3 (6 bases). The length of the CDR3 is 24 residues. Germline values: CDR1 GEAIGNYY, CDR2 EKD. Trimming took 1 base from V and 0 from J, leaving 38 bases between them. The CDR3 loop is CACDTVLGRDPNELVSTYTDKLIF. The CDR3 region has the DNA TGTGCCTGTGACACGGTACTGGGACGCGATCCTAATGAACTGGTCTCGACGTACACCGATAAACTCATCTTT.

Comments on this clone: The TCRdb protein, from a much larger clone, departs from this DNA's translation at residue 3, likely by read error; the protein shown derives from the DNA. The chain is built from TRDV2 and TRDJ1; TRDD3 matches at 11 bases. Germline V gives CDR1 GEAIGNYY, CDR2 EKD. This CDR3 comprises 16 residues. The CDR3 region is CAYDFLLGDSTDKLIF. In DNA form, the CDR3 reads TGTGCCTATGACTTTCTACTGGGGGATAGCACCGATAAACTCATCTTT.

Worth noting for this clone: A far larger clone differs by one base, so this is likely a read error. Other DNA sequences in this specimen translate into the identical CDR3. The V and J genes are TRDV2 and TRDJ1; D not certain. The CDR3 contains 14 residues. Looked up from germline, CDR1 is GEAIGNYY and CDR2 is EKD. V was pared by 0 bases and J by 0 bases, with 7 bases between. The CDR3 DNA sequence: TGTGCCTGTGACACCGCGGGGTACACCGATAAACTCATCTTT. Amino acid sequence: CACDTAGYTDKLIF.

The sample holds a few counts of this clone. A far larger clone differs by one base, so this is likely a read error. This CDR3 is also generated by other DNA sequences in the sample. V usage is TRDV2 and J usage is TRDJ1; 10 bases agree with TRDD3. The CDR3 length is 17 residues. Germline lookup yields CDR1 GEAIGNYY and CDR2 EKD. As DNA, the CDR3 is TGTGCCTGCGACACACTGGGGGATCCAGCGTACACCGATAAACTCATCTTT. Translation gives CACDTLGDPAYTDKLIF.

With respect to this clone: The mismatch at residue 4 between this DNA's translation and the TCRdb protein of a much larger clone likely reflects a read error; the protein shown is translated from the DNA. The rearrangement links TRDV2 to TRDJ1; TRDD3 matches 13 bases. The CDR3 is 22 residues long. Germline values: CDR1 GEAIGNYY, CDR2 EKD. Germline trimming cut 5 bases from V and 0 bases from J; bases unmatched to any gene: 23. CDR3 DNA sequence: TGTGCCTGTGGCCAATCGTACTGGGGGATACGTAGTACGCCATCGTACACCGATAAACTCATCTTT. Translated, it gives CACGQSYWGIRSTPSYTDKLIF.

A note on this clone: A far larger clone is one nucleotide away, so this likely arose from a read error. This same CDR3 is encoded by further DNA sequences in the sample. The chain employs TRDV3 and TRDJ1, with TRDD3 matching 10 bases. Germline V lookup: CDR1 TVYSNPD, CDR2 GDNSRS (reference sequence). CDR3 length equals 15 residues. The V gene end was trimmed by 2 bases and the J gene end by 5 bases; junction bases not matched to a gene: 11. In nucleotides, the CDR3 is TGTGCCTTTCCTATACTGGGGGATCTGGCTGATAAACTCATCTTT. It codes for CAFPILGDLADKLIF.

On this clone itself: The amino acid sequence in TCRdb belongs to a much larger clone and departs from this DNA's translation at residue 4, likely a sequencing read error; the sequence shown is translated from the DNA. The V call is TRDV2, the J call TRDJ1; TRDD3 matches at 13 bases. CDR1 is GEAIGNYY and CDR2 is EKD in the germline V gene. The CDR3 has 23 amino acids. The CDR3 loop is CACGTPFSLGDTISSLDTDKLIF. For the CDR3, the DNA is TGTGCCTGTGGCACCCCCTTTTCACTGGGGGATACGATATCCTCATTGGACACCGATAAACTCATCTTT.

This clone was recorded a few times. The protein TCRdb gives is from a much larger clone and does not agree with this DNA's translation at residue 3, likely a read error; the protein shown here comes from the DNA. The J gene is TRDJ1, the V gene TRDV2, with TRDD3 identical over 8 bases. Germline V gene lookup returns CDR1 GEAIGNYY and CDR2 EKD. There are 20 residues in the CDR3. The CDR3 region has the DNA TGTGCCCGTGACACCCCCCGTTCCTGGGGGACCGAATTGTACACCGATAAACTCATCTTT. Its translation is CARDTPRSWGTELYTDKLIF.

Comments on this clone: A read error is the likely source, as a far larger clone sits one nucleotide away. The sample holds other DNA sequences that translate to the same CDR3. The V and J genes are TRDV2 and TRDJ1; D ambiguous. The V and J ends lost 2 bases and 0 bases respectively, with 21 bases between them. The CDR3 totals 18 residues. Germline V lookup: CDR1 GEAIGNYY, CDR2 EKD. CDR3 nucleotide sequence: TGTGCCTGTGACAGCCTAAAGGGTGACGATTTTTACACCGATAAACTCATCTTT. Encoded protein: CACDSLKGDDFYTDKLIF.

Comments on this clone: A far larger clone is just one base off, so this is likely a read error. The same CDR3 arises from other DNA sequences in this sample as well. V usage is TRDV1 and J usage is TRDJ1; possibly TRDD3 for D (5 bases). The germline gives CDR1 TSWWSYY, CDR2 QGS. This CDR3 is built from 18 residues. With 3 bases removed from V and 2 bases from J, the gap between germline ends came to 22 bases. The CDR3 sequence: CALGDPRSATGGTDKLIF. The CDR3 region has the DNA TGTGCTCTTGGGGACCCCCGATCTGCAACCGGGGGTACCGATAAACTCATCTTT.

Turning to this clone: A far larger clone is off by one base, so a read error is likely. This specimen includes other DNA sequences encoding the same CDR3. The rearrangement joins TRDV1 to TRDJ1, with D perhaps matching TRDD3 (6 bases). CDR3 length equals 21 residues. With 0 bases removed from V and 0 bases from J, the gap between germline ends came to 26 bases. Germline-derived CDR1 and CDR2 are TSWWSYY and QGS. CDR3 amino acids: CALGELSDTRLNGVYTDKLIF. Here the CDR3 DNA reads TGTGCTCTTGGGGAACTATCGGATACACGACTCAATGGGGTGTACACCGATAAACTCATCTTT.

The chain has TRDV2 and TRDJ1, with 11 bases lining up with TRDD3. V lost 5 bases, J lost 3 bases, and 7 bases stayed unmatched. Germline CDR1 is GEAIGNYY and CDR2 is EKD. This CDR3 has 15 amino acids. CDR3 residues: CACALLGDIPDKLIF. The CDR3 coding sequence is TGTGCCTGTGCTTTACTGGGGGATATACCCGATAAACTCATCTTT.

This clone was found a few times. TCRdb has a much larger clone's protein, which differs at residue 13 from the translation of this DNA, likely because of a read error; what is shown is the protein translated from the DNA. The chain has TRDV2 and TRDJ1; TRDD3 matches 8 bases. CDR3 length equals 14 residues. Germline lookup yields CDR1 GEAIGNYY and CDR2 EKD. The CDR3 DNA reads TGTGCCTGTGCTTTACTGGGGGTCCCCGATAAACTCACCTTT. Translated: CACALLGVPDKLTF.

This clone was seen more than once but under ten times. With a far larger clone one base away, a read error is the likely cause. Other DNA variants within this sample encode the same CDR3. The CDR3 is CACDTPRSWGTELYTDKLIF. CDR3 sequence (DNA): TGTGCCTGTGACACCCCCCGTTCCTGGGGGACCGAATTGTACACTGATAAACTCATCTTT. This chain connects TRDV2 to TRDJ1, with TRDD3 matching over 8 bases. The CDR3 consists of 20 residues. The germline V gene encodes CDR1 GEAIGNYY and CDR2 EKD.

This clone was picked up a small number of times. This sequence is one base from a far larger clone and is likely a read error. The sample carries other DNA sequences with the same CDR3. The chain couples TRDV2 to TRDJ1, with 7 bases fitting TRDD3. The CDR3 consists of 15 residues. CDR1 and CDR2 from the germline V gene are GEAIGNYY and EKD. The V and J ends lost 7 bases and 1 base, in that order; junction bases with no gene match: 11. The CDR3 loop is CACMALGDSTDKLIF. The CDR3 DNA is TGTGCCTGCATGGCCTTGGGGGACAGCACCGATAAACTCATCTTT.

This clone was counted between two and nine times. TCRdb assigns this DNA the protein of a much larger clone, which departs from its translation at residue 12; this likely reflects a read error, and the protein shown comes from translating the DNA. The chain carries TRDV2 and TRDJ1; 13 bases fit TRDD3. This CDR3 region has 19 residues. Germline V CDR1 and CDR2: GEAIGNYY, EKD. Trimming cost V 1 base and J 4 bases; bases outside gene matches: 14. The CDR3 loop reads CACDTSFTGGYVHFDKLIF. The DNA of the CDR3 is TGTGCCTGTGACACGAGCTTCACTGGGGGATACGTGCACTTCGATAAACTCATCTTT.

This clone is classed as large. Other DNA sequences from this sample encode an identical CDR3 as well. The genes are TRDV1 and TRDJ1, with TRDD3 as a possible D gene (6 bases). Germline V CDR1 and CDR2: TSWWSYY, QGS. V lost 2 bases and J 1 base, leaving 38 bases between the germline ends. CDR3 length: 24 amino acids. CDR3 sequence: CALGELARPTRPLLGLKSTDKLIF. CDR3 coding DNA: TGTGCTCTTGGGGAATTGGCTCGCCCTACGAGGCCCTTACTGGGCCTTAAGTCCACCGATAAACTCATCTTT.

Only a few counts were recorded for this clone. The TCRdb protein, from a much larger clone, departs from this DNA's translation at residue 8, likely by read error; the protein shown derives from the DNA. The rearrangement links TRDV1 to TRDJ1; perhaps TRDD3 as D (5 bases). This CDR3 has 18 residues. V gave up 3 bases and J gave up 0 bases, with 20 bases separating them. Germline V CDR1 and CDR2: TSWWSYY, QGS. The CDR3 sequence is CALGDSTRGGEYTDKLIF. CDR3 sequence (DNA): TGTGCTCTTGGGGACAGTACCAGGGGCGGGGAGTACACCGATAAACTCATCTTT.

This clone was seen ten or more times. With a far larger clone one base away, a read error is the likely cause. The chain links TRDV2 to TRDJ1; no reliable D call. The germline gives CDR1 GEAIGNYY, CDR2 EKD. The CDR3 spans 15 residues. V was pared by 1 base and J by 0 bases, with 11 bases between. CDR3 in amino acids: CACDTLLRDTDKLIF. DNA of the CDR3: TGTGCCTGTGACACTCTCCTGAGGGACACCGATAAACTCATCTTT.

This clone showed up just a few times. Translating this DNA gives a protein that differs at residue 22 from the TCRdb one, which belongs to a much larger clone; a read error is likely, and the protein shown is this translation. This chain connects TRDV1 to TRDJ1; 13 nucleotides line up with TRDD3. Germline V gene sequence: CDR1 TSWWSYY, CDR2 QGS. This CDR3 region has 24 residues. For the CDR3, the DNA is TGTGCTCTTGGGGAACTAGGAATGTTTCCGTCTCGGTACTGGGGGATACGCGGCACCGATAAACCCATCTTT. This codes for CALGELGMFPSRYWGIRGTDKPIF.

The chain couples TRDV1 to TRDJ1; TRDD3 agrees at 11 bases. CDR3 length: 21 amino acids. Germline assignment: CDR1 TSWWSYY and CDR2 QGS. Unmatched junction bases numbered 18, after V lost 2 bases and J lost 1 base. The CDR3 region has the DNA TGTGCTCTTGGGGAATGGCGTCCTTGTGGGTGGGGGATACGAGGCACCGATAAACTCATCTTT. This encodes CALGEWRPCGWGIRGTDKLIF.

This clone was seen a few times. This DNA's translation and the protein TCRdb lists, from a much larger clone, do not match at residue 13, likely due to a read error; the protein shown is translated from the DNA. V is TRDV3 and J is TRDJ1; 7 nucleotides line up with TRDD3. Germline V gene lookup returns CDR1 TVYSNPD and CDR2 GDNSRS (reference sequence). This CDR3 comprises 18 residues. This chain's CDR3 is CASGAGGINSKHGQKLIF. In DNA form, the CDR3 reads TGTGCGAGTGGGGCCGGGGGGATCAACAGCAAACATGGACAAAAACTCATCTTT.

This clone was detected a few times. TCRdb's protein for this DNA is that of a much larger clone and differs from the translation at residue 15, likely a read error; the protein shown is the DNA translation. The V call is TRDV2, the J call TRDJ1, with 10 bases lining up with TRDD3. This CDR3 contains 17 residues. Germline lookup yields CDR1 GEAIGNYY and CDR2 EKD. The DNA for the CDR3 is TGTGCCTGTGACACACTGGGGGATCCAGCGTACACCGATAAACACATCTTT. It codes for CACDTLGDPAYTDKHIF.